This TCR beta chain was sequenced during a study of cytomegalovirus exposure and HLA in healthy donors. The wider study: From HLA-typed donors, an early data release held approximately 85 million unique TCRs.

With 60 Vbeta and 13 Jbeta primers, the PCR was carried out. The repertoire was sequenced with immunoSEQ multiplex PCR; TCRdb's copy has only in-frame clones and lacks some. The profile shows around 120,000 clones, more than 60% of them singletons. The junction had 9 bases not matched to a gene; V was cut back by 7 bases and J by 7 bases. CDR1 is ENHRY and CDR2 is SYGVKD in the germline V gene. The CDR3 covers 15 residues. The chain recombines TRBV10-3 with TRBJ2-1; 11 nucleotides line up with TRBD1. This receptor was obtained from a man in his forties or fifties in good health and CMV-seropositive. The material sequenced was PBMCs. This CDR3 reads CAITPGQGGGNEQFF. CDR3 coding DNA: TGTGCCATCACACCGGGACAGGGGGGAGGAAATGAGCAGTTCTTC.